Below are 22 T cell receptor beta chains sequenced from a single sample in a study of neurological immune-mediated disorders. Time point noted: technical triplicate 2. TCRdb re-called the 5' RACE reads with MiXCR, one entry per CDR3 protein. Among roughly 57,000 distinct CDR3 sequences listed, under 30% were seen once. The sequencing sample was made of PBMCs. The receptor source for this set is a man aged 55 to 70 with HTLV-1-associated myelopathy (HAM/TSP).

Many counts were recorded for this clonotype. The gene calls are TRBV4-1 and TRBJ2-5; 7 bases line up with TRBD2. This CDR3 contains 17 residues. V shed 0 bases, J shed 5 bases, and the junction held 12 bases outside the gene matches. Germline CDR1 and CDR2: MGHRA and YSYEKL. CDR3 in amino acids: CASSQEAPNGRMETQYF. DNA of the CDR3: TGCGCCAGCAGCCAAGAAGCCCCTAACGGGAGGATGGAGACCCAGTACTTC.

The table lists this clonotype with many counts. J is TRBJ1-5 and V is TRBV20-1; D is perhaps TRBD1 (6 bases). The CDR3 sequence is 12 residues long. V was trimmed by 6 bases and J by 7 bases, leaving 13 bases between them. CDR1 is DFQATT, CDR2 SNEGSKA, per germline (reference sequence). DNA of the CDR3: TGCAGTGCCAGGGGCCGCGGACAGCCCCAGCATTTT. Amino acid sequence: CSARGRGQPQHF.

CDR3 sequence: CASSSGQGRGRTEAFF. CDR3 DNA: TGCGCCAGCAGCTCCGGACAGGGTCGGGGGCGCACTGAAGCTTTCTTT. This chain connects TRBV5-1 to TRBJ1-1; 8 bases line up with TRBD1. The CDR3 length is 16 residues. Germline V gene sequence: CDR1 SGHRS, CDR2 YFSETQ. The ends lost 3 bases at V and 4 bases at J; junction bases unmatched: 11.

The chain recombines TRBV5-6 with TRBJ2-1, with 11 bases matching TRBD1. This CDR3 is 15 amino acids long. Germline V gives CDR1 SGHDT, CDR2 YYEEEE. After removal of 2 bases from V and 9 bases from J, the junction contained 7 bases not matched to a gene. The CDR3 nucleotides are TGTGCCAGCAGCTTCCTGGACAGGGGGCCGGTTGAGCAGTTCTTC. It is translated as CASSFLDRGPVEQFF. Full variable domain (rest looked up from reference TRBV5-6 and TRBJ2-1): DAGVTQSPTHLIKTRGQQVTLRCSPKSGHDTVSWYQQALGQGPQFIFQYYEEEERQRGNFPDRFSGHQFPNYSSELNVNALLLGDSALYLCASSFLDRGPVEQFFGPGTRLTVL.

This chain connects TRBV9 to TRBJ1-1; D remains unclear. The germline V gene encodes CDR1 SGDLS and CDR2 YYNGEE. Trimming stripped 0 bases from V and 6 bases from J, with 9 bases between. The CDR3 runs 13 residues. The CDR3 loop is CASSVVGGAEAFF. The DNA for the CDR3 is TGTGCCAGCAGCGTAGTAGGCGGCGCTGAAGCTTTCTTT.

This clonotype showed up many times. The chain uses TRBV7-9 and TRBJ1-1; D may be TRBD1 (5 bases). V was shortened by 0 bases and J by 6 bases, with 20 bases between the two germline ends. The CDR3 is 17 residues long. The germline gives CDR1 SEHNR, CDR2 FQNEAQ (reference sequence). The CDR3 DNA reads TGTGCCAGCAGCTTAGCTGGGGGGTTGGACCCAACCCCTGAAGCTTTCTTT. Translation: CASSLAGGLDPTPEAFF.

This clonotype was detected ten times or more. The rearrangement joins TRBV6-5 to TRBJ1-5; D not resolved. The CDR3 totals 13 residues. Trimming removed 0 bases at V and 9 bases at J, with 9 bases between. Germline values: CDR1 MNHEY, CDR2 SVGAGI. DNA of the CDR3: TGTGCCAGCAGTTACTCGAGAACGCTGCCCCAGCATTTT. Its protein product is CASSYSRTLPQHF.

This chain connects TRBV3-1 to TRBJ2-1, with D uncertain. The J call may be faulty, since TRBJ2-7 better matches the DNA end. CDR3 length: 13 amino acids. Per the germline V gene, CDR1 is LGHDT and CDR2 is YNNKEL (reference sequence). The CDR3 loop is CASSQRYSYEQYF. Here the CDR3 DNA reads TGTGCCAGCAGCCAGCGGTACTCCTACGAGCAGTACTTC.

This clonotype was observed at least ten times. The chain couples TRBV5-1 to TRBJ2-2, with D maybe TRBD2 (6 bases). This CDR3 contains 15 residues. Trimming removed 4 bases from V and 0 bases from J, with 10 bases in between. CDR1 is SGHRS and CDR2 is YFSETQ in the germline V gene. The CDR3 is CASSHGGSNTGELFF. The CDR3 DNA reads TGCGCCAGCAGCCACGGGGGATCGAACACCGGGGAGCTGTTTTTT.

Many counts were recorded for this clonotype. The CDR3 coding sequence is TGCAGTGCTAGAGTCTCCCAGGGTCCTATCTATGGCTACACCTTC. As protein: CSARVSQGPIYGYTF. The chain couples TRBV20-1 to TRBJ1-2; D may be TRBD1 (5 bases). CDR1 and CDR2 (germline): DFQATT, SNEGSKA (reference sequence). The CDR3 loop spans 15 amino acids. Trimming removed 1 base at V and 4 bases at J, with 16 bases between.

This chain connects TRBV10-3 to TRBJ2-1, with 10 bases identical to TRBD1. The CDR3 has 15 amino acids. Trimming at V came to 4 bases and at J to 6 bases, leaving 6 bases not matched to a gene. Germline CDR1 and CDR2: ENHRY and SYGVKD. CDR3 amino acids: CAISGDRGGRNEQFF. The CDR3 DNA reads as TGTGCCATCAGTGGGGACAGGGGAGGACGCAATGAGCAGTTCTTC.

This clonotype was counted many times. The chain carries TRBV9 and TRBJ2-1; tentative D call: TRBD1 (6 bases). The CDR3 contains 18 residues. Germline-derived CDR1 and CDR2 are SGDLS and YYNGEE. V lost 4 bases and J 2 bases, leaving 22 bases between the germline ends. CDR3 nucleotides: TGTGCCAGCAGCCCCAGGGTGGGGACACGTATGACCTACAATGAGCAGTTCTTC. Protein: CASSPRVGTRMTYNEQFF. Using reference TRBV9 and TRBJ2-1 for the parts outside the CDR3, the full variable domain is DSGVTQTPKHLITATGQRVTLRCSPRSGDLSVYWYQQSLDQGLQFLIQYYNGEERAKGNILERFSAQQFPDLHSELNLSSLELGDSALYFCASSPRVGTRMTYNEQFFGPGTRLTVL.

This clonotype has only one observation. The chain combines TRBV12-3 or TRBV12-4 with TRBJ1-4; D not resolved. V lost 6 bases and J lost 8, with 22 bases in between. This CDR3 is 16 amino acids long. The CDR3 spells CASSFSSGGVGEKLFF. In nucleotides, the CDR3 is TGTGCCAGCAGCTTCTCGTCAGGAGGCGTTGGGGAAAAACTGTTTTTT.

This clonotype was picked up many times. The chain recombines TRBV5-1 with TRBJ2-5; TRBD2 matches at 8 bases. CDR3 length equals 15 residues. The germline V gene encodes CDR1 SGHRS and CDR2 YFSETQ. V lost 0 bases to trimming and J lost 6 bases; unmatched junction nucleotides: 7. Written as DNA, the CDR3 is TGCGCCAGCAGCTTGGTCGGGAGGGCCAAAAAGACCCAGTACTTC. Amino acid sequence: CASSLVGRAKKTQYF.

This chain joins TRBV7-4 and TRBJ2-7, with unresolved D. Germline V lookup: CDR1 SGHVT, CDR2 SQSDAQ. Deletions cut 1 base from V and 0 bases from J, with 10 bases between. The CDR3 runs to 15 residues. The CDR3 loop reads CASSLDVPSSYEQYF. DNA for the CDR3: TGTGCCAGCAGCTTAGACGTCCCTAGCTCCTACGAGCAGTACTTC.

V gene TRBV18 combines with J gene TRBJ2-1, with a weak D call TRBD1 (7 bases). Germline CDR1 KGHSH, CDR2 LQKENI. V gave up 2 bases and J gave up 3 bases, with 14 bases separating them. The length of the CDR3 is 16 residues. The CDR3 spells CASSPRQGGIYNEQFF. As DNA, the CDR3 is TGTGCCAGCTCACCAAGGCAGGGGGGCATCTACAATGAGCAGTTCTTC.

Only one count was recorded for this clonotype. V usage is TRBV11-2 and J usage is TRBJ2-3, with 15 nucleotides matching TRBD2. V dropped 5 bases and J dropped 6; count of bases not matched to a gene: 6. This CDR3 is built from 16 residues. CDR1 and CDR2 from the germline V gene are SGHAT and FQNNGV. For the CDR3, the DNA is TGTGCCAGCAGCCCCGGACTAGCGGGAGGGCAGGATACGCAGTATTTT. It translates to CASSPGLAGGQDTQYF.

In its sample, this clonotype was seen many times. The gene calls are TRBV20-1 and TRBJ2-1, with D possibly TRBD1 on 6 matching bases. Germline-derived CDR1 and CDR2 are DFQATT and SNEGSKA (reference sequence). The CDR3 has 15 amino acids. V was cut by 6 bases and J by 1 base, with 16 bases left in between. CDR3 DNA sequence: TGCAGTGCAAGTCCGGGACACCAGTCCTACAATGAGCAGTTCTTC. It codes for CSASPGHQSYNEQFF.

This clonotype was seen more than once but under ten times. The chain is built from TRBV27 and TRBJ2-2; either TRBD1 or TRBD2 may fit D (5 bases each). Germline CDR1 and CDR2: MNHEY and SMNVEV (reference sequence). Trimming took 4 bases from V and 4 from J, leaving 16 bases between them. This CDR3 spans 16 amino acids. In DNA, the CDR3 is TGTGCCAGCAGTTCCGATAGAATGAGGGGCACCGGGGAGCTGTTTTTT. Translation: CASSSDRMRGTGELFF.

This chain connects TRBV27 to TRBJ2-3; the match to TRBD2 covers 11 bases. The germline CDR1 and CDR2 sequences are MNHEY and SMNVEV (reference sequence). V lost 8 bases to trimming and J lost 0 bases; unmatched junction nucleotides: 19. The CDR3 contains 20 residues. As DNA, the CDR3 is TGTGCCAGCCCGGGTCGAACTAGCGGGGGACAGACTCCTAGCACAGATACGCAGTATTTT. Its protein product is CASPGRTSGGQTPSTDTQYF.

This clonotype showed up many times. The chain is built from TRBV20-1 and TRBJ1-5; 7 nucleotides agree with TRBD1. Germline CDR1 DFQATT, CDR2 SNEGSKA (reference sequence). The trim removed 3 bases at V and 0 bases at J, leaving 5 bases unmatched. The CDR3 loop spans 15 amino acids. CDR3 in DNA: TGCAGTGCTAGTGGGGACAGTTATAGCAATCAGCCCCAGCATTTT. Translating it yields CSASGDSYSNQPQHF.

This clonotype was counted many times. This chain links TRBV5-1 with TRBJ1-6; D gene unclear. CDR1 and CDR2 from the germline V gene are SGHRS and YFSETQ. V was trimmed by 2 bases and J by 5 bases, leaving 8 bases between them. The CDR3 covers 14 residues. CDR3 region: CASSFVVHNSPLHF. The CDR3 DNA sequence: TGCGCCAGCAGCTTTGTGGTTCATAATTCACCCCTCCACTTT.